This T cell receptor beta chain was profiled in a study of blood T cell repertoires in COVID-19. In the study overall: Sites across the United States, Italy and Spain contributed samples from acute and convalescent COVID-19. From T cells, B-cell-depleted T cells, or PBMCs came the material, which was cDNA or gDNA.

Per the original methods: Amplification with reference gene primers provided the estimates of nucleated cell counts. The protocol was immunoSEQ multiplex PCR, while the TCRdb copy is restricted to in-frame clones and leaves out a portion. V, J and clone size derive from that table, while D and trimming were established from the DNA sequence. The data contain a few hundred thousand clones, about 91% of them singletons. The CDR3 totals 16 residues. CDR1 is KGHDR and CDR2 is SFDVKD in the germline V gene. V lost 3 bases to trimming and J lost 4 bases; unmatched junction nucleotides: 9. The specimen sequenced was peripheral blood. This chain joins TRBV24-1 and TRBJ2-5; 8 bases line up with TRBD1. The origin of this receptor is a woman between 40 and 50 years old who had recovered from COVID-19. CDR3 loop: CATSDNQGARGETQYF. DNA of the CDR3: TGTGCCACCAGTGATAATCAGGGGGCGCGAGGAGAGACCCAGTACTTC.